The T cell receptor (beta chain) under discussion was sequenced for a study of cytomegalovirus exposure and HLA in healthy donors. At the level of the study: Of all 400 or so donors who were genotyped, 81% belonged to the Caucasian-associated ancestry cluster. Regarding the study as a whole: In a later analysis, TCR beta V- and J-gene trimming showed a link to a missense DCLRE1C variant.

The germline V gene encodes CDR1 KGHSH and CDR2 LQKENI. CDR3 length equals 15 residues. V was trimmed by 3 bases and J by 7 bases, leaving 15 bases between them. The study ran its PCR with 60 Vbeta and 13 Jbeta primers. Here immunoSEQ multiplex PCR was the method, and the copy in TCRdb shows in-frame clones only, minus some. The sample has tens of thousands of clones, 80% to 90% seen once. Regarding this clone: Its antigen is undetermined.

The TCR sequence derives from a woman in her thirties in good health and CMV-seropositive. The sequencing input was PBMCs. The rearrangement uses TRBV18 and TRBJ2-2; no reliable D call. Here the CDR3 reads CASSPSRGVGGELFF. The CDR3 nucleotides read TGTGCCAGCTCACCGTCTCGAGGTGTGGGCGGGGAGCTGTTTTTT. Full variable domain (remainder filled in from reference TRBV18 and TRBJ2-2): NAGVMQNPRHLVRRRGQEARLRCSPMKGHSHVYWYRQLPEEGLKFMVYLQKENIIDESGMPKERFSAEFPKEGPSILRIQQVVRGDSAAYFCASSPSRGVGGELFFGEGSRLTVL.